Presented here are 31 T cell receptor beta chains from one specimen sequenced in a study of blood T cell repertoires in COVID-19. Repertoires were generated with immunoSEQ multiplex PCR, while TCRdb's copy carries only in-frame clones and drops some. The sample has 59,000 or so clones; approximately 80% are singletons. The sample consisted of peripheral blood. The receptors stem from a man aged 55 to 69 with acute or convalescent COVID-19.

This clone was detected only a few times. The chain employs TRBV7-2 and TRBJ2-5; 8 bases line up with TRBD2. The CDR3 covers 15 residues. CDR1 is SGHTA and CDR2 is FQGNSA in the germline V gene. The V and J ends lost 2 bases and 4 bases, in that order; junction bases with no gene match: 6. In DNA form, the CDR3 reads TGTGCCAGCAGCTTAATTTCGCGGGGGGCAGAGACCCAGTACTTC. It codes for CASSLISRGAETQYF.

The chain combines TRBV25-1 with TRBJ1-4, with TRBD1 matching over 9 bases. Trimming took 7 bases from V and 5 from J; bases not matched to a gene: 5. The CDR3 is made up of 14 amino acids. Germline CDR1 MGHDK, CDR2 SYGVNS. CDR3 protein: CASTMDRGNEKLFF. CDR3 in DNA: TGTGCCAGCACCATGGACAGGGGAAATGAAAAACTGTTTTTT.

The table lists this clone with a few counts. The chain couples TRBV6-6 to TRBJ1-2; the D is unclear. V lost 3 bases to trimming and J lost 6 bases, with 8 bases between them. The CDR3 length is 12 residues. Germline V CDR1 and CDR2: MNHNY, SVGAGI (reference sequence). CDR3 loop: CASSYEGNGYTF. Written as DNA, the CDR3 is TGTGCCAGCAGTTATGAGGGTAATGGCTACACCTTC.

The chain combines TRBV9 with TRBJ2-7; tentative D call: TRBD2 (5 bases). Germline lookup yields CDR1 SGDLS and CDR2 YYNGEE. CDR3 size: 13 residues. V dropped 0 bases and J dropped 6 bases, with 10 bases sitting between them. CDR3 protein: CASSVGGFGEQYF. CDR3 nucleotides: TGTGCCAGCAGCGTAGGAGGGTTCGGCGAGCAGTACTTC.

The V gene is TRBV18, the J gene TRBJ1-3; possible D gene TRBD1, 5 bases. There are 14 residues in the CDR3. The germline CDR1 and CDR2 sequences are KGHSH and LQKENI. The ends were cut back, 4 bases at V and 4 bases at J, with 11 bases in the middle. The CDR3 DNA follows: TGTGCCAGCTCACTAGAGTGGGGCGGAAACACCATATATTTT. This gives the protein CASSLEWGGNTIYF.

This chain joins TRBV15 and TRBJ2-3, with 8 bases that match TRBD2. Germline V CDR1 and CDR2: LNHNV, YYDKDF (reference sequence). J gave up 5 bases and V 1 base, and 5 bases lay outside the gene matches. The CDR3 totals 15 residues. The CDR3 region is CATSRVTGGLDTQYF. DNA of the CDR3: TGTGCCACCAGCAGAGTTACGGGGGGGCTAGATACGCAGTATTTT.

This chain joins TRBV30 and TRBJ2-7; 10 positions agree with TRBD1. This CDR3 contains 14 residues. Germline loops: CDR1 GTSNPN, CDR2 SVGIG (reference sequence). V shed 2 bases, J shed 7 bases, and the junction held 8 bases outside the gene matches. Here the CDR3 DNA reads TGTGCCTGGAGTTCCGGGACAGGGGCCCGAGAGCAGTACTTC. This sequence encodes CAWSSGTGAREQYF.

To note about this clone: Sequence at one end of the junction differs from germline and may be a read error. The chain carries TRBV7-7 and TRBJ1-1, with D tentatively TRBD1 (6 bases). Looked up from germline, CDR1 is SSHAT and CDR2 is FNYEAQ (reference sequence). The CDR3 loop spans 15 amino acids. The CDR3 sequence is CASRPLKGGHTEAFF. The DNA for the CDR3 is TGTGCTAGCAGGCCCCTAAAGGGGGGGCACACTGAAGCTTTCTTT.

The rearrangement links TRBV24-1 to TRBJ1-2; 8 bases are shared with TRBD1. V lost 5 bases and J lost 3; bases outside the gene matches: 7. The germline gives CDR1 KGHDR, CDR2 SFDVKD. The CDR3 sequence is 15 residues long. DNA of the CDR3: TGTGCCACCAGTGCCCCACGACAGGGGTACTATGGCTACACCTTC. Its translation is CATSAPRQGYYGYTF.

This rearrangement joins TRBV12-3 or TRBV12-4 to TRBJ1-1; D unclear. This CDR3 is 13 amino acids long. Trimming stripped 6 bases from V and 0 bases from J, with 8 bases between. CDR3 amino acids: CASRRVLNTEAFF. The CDR3, as DNA: TGTGCCAGCAGGAGAGTATTGAACACTGAAGCTTTCTTT.

The rearrangement uses TRBV7-9 and TRBJ2-2, with D possibly TRBD1 on 5 matching bases. The V end was cut by 1 base, the J end by 0 bases, with 6 bases between. The CDR3 consists of 15 residues. The germline gives CDR1 SEHNR, CDR2 FQNEAQ (reference sequence). In DNA, the CDR3 is TGTGCCAGCAGCTTAGTCAGGGCGAACACCGGGGAGCTGTTTTTT. Translating it yields CASSLVRANTGELFF.

This clone was picked up a small number of times. This sequence joins TRBV5-1 and TRBJ1-1; D might be TRBD1 (6 bases). In germline, CDR1 is SGHRS, CDR2 YFSETQ. Trimming removed 4 bases at V and 1 base at J, with 8 bases between. This CDR3 is built from 13 residues. CDR3 nucleotide sequence: TGCGCCAGCAGCGTGACAGGGAACACTGAAGCTTTCTTT. Translating gives CASSVTGNTEAFF.

In DNA form, the CDR3 reads TGTGCCATCAGTGAGGGGGGGGGCCGGACTGAAGCTTTCTTT. As protein: CAISEGGGRTEAFF. The rearrangement links TRBV10-3 to TRBJ1-1, with D possibly matching TRBD1 (6 bases). The CDR3 sequence is 14 residues long. The germline V and J ends were trimmed by 2 bases and 5 bases, with 12 bases remaining between them. Germline CDR1 and CDR2: ENHRY and SYGVKD.

The chain links TRBV5-4 to TRBJ2-5; 8 positions match TRBD2. The germline V gene encodes CDR1 SGHNT and CDR2 YYREEE (reference sequence). Trimming cost V 5 bases and J 4 bases; bases outside gene matches: 13. The CDR3 consists of 16 residues. For the CDR3, the DNA is TGTGCCAGCAGAATCGGTGGCAGCGGGGGAAGAGAGACCCAGTACTTC. This codes for CASRIGGSGGRETQYF.

A few counts support this clone. This chain links TRBV7-9 with TRBJ2-7, with D unresolved. The germline CDR1 and CDR2 sequences are SEHNR and FQNEAQ (reference sequence). This CDR3 has 14 residues. V was shortened by 3 bases and J by 0 bases, with 9 bases between the two germline ends. The CDR3 bases are TGTGCCAGCAGCTTGGGTAGCCTCTCCTACGAGCAGTACTTC. This translates into CASSLGSLSYEQYF.

This clone appeared a few times. V gene TRBV5-6 combines with J gene TRBJ1-1; D is unresolved. Trimming removed 3 bases at V and 0 bases at J, with 12 bases between. Germline V gives CDR1 SGHDT, CDR2 YYEEEE. The CDR3 spans 15 residues. DNA of the CDR3: TGTGCCAGCAGCTCGCGGGGTAGGATGAACACTGAAGCTTTCTTT. Translated: CASSSRGRMNTEAFF. The variable domain in full, completed from reference TRBV5-6 and TRBJ1-1, reads DAGVTQSPTHLIKTRGQQVTLRCSPKSGHDTVSWYQQALGQGPQFIFQYYEEEERQRGNFPDRFSGHQFPNYSSELNVNALLLGDSALYLCASSSRGRMNTEAFFGQGTRLTVV.

The chain is built from TRBV2 and TRBJ1-2, with D unresolved. The V gene lost 1 base and the J gene lost 4 bases, with 4 bases spanning the gap. CDR3 size: 12 residues. CDR1 and CDR2 (germline): SNHLY, FYNNEI. CDR3 sequence reads: CASSEGGYGYTF. The CDR3 DNA reads TGTGCCAGCAGTGAAGGCGGCTATGGCTACACCTTC.

The V gene is TRBV27, the J gene TRBJ1-4, with D unresolved. The CDR3 loop spans 15 amino acids. Germline CDR1 is MNHEY and CDR2 is SMNVEV (reference sequence). The ends were cut back, 6 bases at V and 4 bases at J, with 15 bases in the middle. In DNA, the CDR3 is TGTGCCAGCAGCGTTTTAGGAGGTTTTAATGAAAAACTGTTTTTT. This sequence encodes CASSVLGGFNEKLFF. The variable domain in full, completed from reference TRBV27 and TRBJ1-4, reads EAQVTQNPRYLITVTGKKLTVTCSQNMNHEYMSWYRQDPGLGLRQIYYSMNVEVTDKGDVPEGYKVSRKEKRNFPLILESPSPNQTSLYFCASSVLGGFNEKLFFGSGTQLSVL.

J is TRBJ1-1 and V is TRBV3-1 (or the pseudogene TRBV3-2); D might be TRBD1 (5 bases). Trimming left V 4 bases short and J 2 bases short, with 17 bases between. CDR3 size: 16 residues. Per the germline V gene, CDR1 is LGHDT and CDR2 is YNNKEL (reference sequence). The CDR3 coding sequence is TGTGCCAGCAGCCCCGCGGGGGGGGTAAAAAACACTGAAGCTTTCTTT. Translating it yields CASSPAGGVKNTEAFF.

This chain uses TRBV7-8 with TRBJ1-1; weak D call: TRBD1 (6 bases). Germline V gene lookup returns CDR1 SGHVS and CDR2 FQNEAQ. This CDR3 spans 16 amino acids. V lost 0 bases to trimming and J lost 6 bases, with 17 bases between them. The CDR3 region is CASSLAVGARLAEAFF. The DNA of the CDR3 is TGTGCCAGCAGCTTAGCGGTGGGGGCGCGGTTGGCTGAAGCTTTCTTT.

V usage is TRBV24-1 and J usage is TRBJ2-5, with 11 bases fitting TRBD2. The CDR3 is made up of 18 amino acids. With V trimmed by 2 bases and J by 3 bases, 10 bases remained unmatched. CDR1 is KGHDR, CDR2 SFDVKD, per germline. The chain's CDR3 is CATSDWKTASGGKETQYF. CDR3 DNA sequence: TGTGCCACCAGTGATTGGAAGACGGCTAGCGGGGGGAAAGAGACCCAGTACTTC.

This clone was picked up one time. The genes are TRBV6-5 and TRBJ1-3; no clear D gene. Trimming removed 8 bases from V and 5 bases from J, with 16 bases in between. The CDR3 extends over 14 amino acids. CDR1 is MNHEY, CDR2 SVGAGI, per germline. The DNA for the CDR3 is TGTGCCAGCTCCCCAGATGGTCCCCGAAACACCATATATTTT. It translates to CASSPDGPRNTIYF.

The rearrangement joins TRBV12-3 or TRBV12-4 to TRBJ1-2; D perhaps matches TRBD1 (6 bases). V shed 6 bases and J shed 6 bases, with 14 bases lying between them. The CDR3 sequence is 13 residues long. CDR3 in amino acids: CASSQPGQNGYTF. The CDR3 DNA reads TGTGCCAGCAGCCAACCGGGACAAAATGGCTACACCTTC.

This clone was observed once. This chain links TRBV18 with TRBJ2-2; 7 bases align to TRBD1. The CDR3 loop spans 16 amino acids. The germline CDR1 and CDR2 sequences are KGHSH and LQKENI. Unmatched junction bases numbered 8, after V lost 5 bases and J lost 2 bases. CDR3 coding DNA: TGTGCCAGCTCAGGATCTGGGACAGCAAACACCGGGGAGCTGTTTTTT. This translates into CASSGSGTANTGELFF. Full variable domain (outside the CDR3, taken from reference TRBV18 and TRBJ2-2): NAGVMQNPRHLVRRRGQEARLRCSPMKGHSHVYWYRQLPEEGLKFMVYLQKENIIDESGMPKERFSAEFPKEGPSILRIQQVVRGDSAAYFCASSGSGTANTGELFFGEGSRLTVL.

The chain couples TRBV7-9 to TRBJ1-2; 7 nucleotides agree with TRBD1. This CDR3 comprises 15 residues. V lost 5 bases to trimming and J lost 5 bases; unmatched junction nucleotides: 11. Per germline, CDR1 SEHNR and CDR2 FQNEAQ (reference sequence). The CDR3 region is CASSPRRGQGYGYTF. Written as DNA, the CDR3 is TGTGCCAGCAGCCCTAGAAGGGGGCAGGGGTATGGCTACACCTTC.

The J gene is TRBJ1-2, the V gene TRBV24-1; D gene unclear. The CDR3 has 13 residues. Trimming shortened V by 3 bases and J by 9 bases, and 13 bases separated the two germline ends. Looked up from germline, CDR1 is KGHDR and CDR2 is SFDVKD. The CDR3 coding sequence is TGTGCCACCAGTGATCCCCCGGGGAGCAGCTACACCTTC. Protein product: CATSDPPGSSYTF.

This clone was detected a few times. The J gene is TRBJ2-3, the V gene TRBV6-5; 8 bases agree with TRBD1. V gave up 6 bases and J gave up 1 base; unmatched junction bases: 3. The CDR3 runs 14 residues. CDR1 and CDR2 (germline): MNHEY, SVGAGI. The CDR3 reads CASRRQGRTDTQYF. The CDR3 nucleotides are TGTGCCAGCAGGCGACAGGGGCGCACAGATACGCAGTATTTT.

This sequence joins TRBV10-3 and TRBJ2-1; 7 nucleotides align to TRBD2. The CDR3 extends over 15 amino acids. Germline CDR1 ENHRY, CDR2 SYGVKD. Trimming took 6 bases from V and 3 from J; bases not matched to a gene: 8. The CDR3 nucleotides are TGTGCCATCAGGGATTCTGGGGGGGACTACAATGAGCAGTTCTTC. Its protein product is CAIRDSGGDYNEQFF.

This chain uses TRBV7-9 with TRBJ2-1; possible D gene TRBD1, 5 bases. V lost 5 bases, J lost 6 bases, and 17 bases lay in between. The CDR3 contains 15 residues. The V gene's germline CDR1 is SEHNR and CDR2 FQNEAQ (reference sequence). CDR3 nucleotide sequence: TGTGCCAGCAGCCCACCCCCGGACACAATCAATGAGCAGTTCTTC. Translating gives CASSPPPDTINEQFF.

V usage is TRBV7-9 and J usage is TRBJ2-7; D remains ambiguous. Germline-derived CDR1 and CDR2 are SEHNR and FQNEAQ (reference sequence). This CDR3 is 12 amino acids long. With 2 bases removed from V and 3 bases from J, the gap between germline ends came to 5 bases. CDR3 DNA: TGTGCCAGCAGCTTAACGGGCTACGAGCAGTACTTC. Protein sequence: CASSLTGYEQYF.

The chain uses TRBV6-6 and TRBJ2-3, with TRBD2 matching 9 bases. CDR1 MNHNY and CDR2 SVGAGI come from the germline V gene (reference sequence). V shed 6 bases and J 7 bases; nucleotides not matched to a gene: 20. CDR3 length: 18 residues. CDR3 nucleotides: TGTGCCAGCAGCCGACCATCCGTTTCCAGCGGGGGGCTCAATACGCAGTATTTT. This gives the protein CASSRPSVSSGGLNTQYF.